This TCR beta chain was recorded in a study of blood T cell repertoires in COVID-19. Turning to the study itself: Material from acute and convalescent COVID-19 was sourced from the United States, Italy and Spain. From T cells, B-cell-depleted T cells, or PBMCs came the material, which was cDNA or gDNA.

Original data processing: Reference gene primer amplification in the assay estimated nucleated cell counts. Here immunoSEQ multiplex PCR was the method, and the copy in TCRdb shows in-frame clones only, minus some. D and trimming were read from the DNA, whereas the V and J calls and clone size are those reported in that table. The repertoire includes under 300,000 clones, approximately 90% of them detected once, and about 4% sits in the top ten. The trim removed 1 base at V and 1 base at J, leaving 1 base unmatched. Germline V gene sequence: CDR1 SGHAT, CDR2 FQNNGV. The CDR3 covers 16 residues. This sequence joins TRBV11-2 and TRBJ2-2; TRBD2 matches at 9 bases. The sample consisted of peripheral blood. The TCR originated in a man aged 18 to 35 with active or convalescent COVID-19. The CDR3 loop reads CASSLVAGENTGELFF. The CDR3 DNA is TGTGCCAGCAGCTTAGTAGCGGGAGAGAACACCGGGGAGCTGTTTTTT.